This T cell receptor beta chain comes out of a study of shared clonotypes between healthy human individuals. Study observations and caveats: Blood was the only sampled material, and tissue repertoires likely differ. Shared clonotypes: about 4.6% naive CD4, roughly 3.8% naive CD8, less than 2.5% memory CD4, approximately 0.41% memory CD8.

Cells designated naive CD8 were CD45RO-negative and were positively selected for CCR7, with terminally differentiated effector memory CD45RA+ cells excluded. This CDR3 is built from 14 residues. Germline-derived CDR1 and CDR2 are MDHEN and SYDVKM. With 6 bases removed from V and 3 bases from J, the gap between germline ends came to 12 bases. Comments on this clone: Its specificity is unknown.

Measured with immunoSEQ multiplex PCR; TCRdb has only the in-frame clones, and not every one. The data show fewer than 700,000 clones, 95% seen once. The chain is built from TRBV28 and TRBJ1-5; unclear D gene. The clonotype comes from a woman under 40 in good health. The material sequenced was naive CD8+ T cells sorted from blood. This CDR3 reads CASRKARLNQPQHF. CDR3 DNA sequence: TGTGCCAGCAGAAAGGCCAGGCTCAATCAGCCCCAGCATTTT.